A single sample gave rise to the 5 T cell receptor beta chains below, sequenced in a study of a mutant IDH1 vaccine in newly diagnosed glioma. Time point indicated: week 11, during vaccination. In every dose of vaccine, 300 ug of mutant IDH1 20-mer peptide was given alongside topical imiquimod. Here immunoSEQ multiplex PCR was the method, and the copy in TCRdb shows in-frame clones only, minus some. This sample has fewer than 70,000 clones; approximately 80% occur once, and the top ten carry 3.5% to 4.5%. Their target antigens are unknown. The sample in question was PBMCs, obtained from a glioma patient whose treatment included an IDH1 peptide vaccine. All receptors come from a man aged 25-45 years with glioma.

The genes are TRBV30 and TRBJ1-1, with 9 nucleotides matching TRBD1. Germline CDR1 reads GTSNPN; CDR2 reads SVGIG (reference sequence). This CDR3 region has 17 residues. After removal of 1 base from V and 3 bases from J, the junction contained 12 bases not matched to a gene. CDR3 sequence: CAWSDLWTGARDTEAFF. CDR3 in DNA: TGTGCCTGGAGTGATCTATGGACAGGGGCAAGAGACACTGAAGCTTTCTTT. The variable domain in full, with the rest retrieved from reference TRBV30 and TRBJ1-1, is SQTIHQWPATLVQPVGSPLSLECTVEGTSNPNLYWYRQAAGRGLQLLFYSVGIGQISSEVPQNLSASRPQDRQFILSSKKLLLSDSGFYLCAWSDLWTGARDTEAFFGQGTRLTVV.

The V gene is TRBV25-1, the J gene TRBJ1-4, with a possible D match to TRBD1 (6 bases). Germline lookup yields CDR1 MGHDK and CDR2 SYGVNS. This CDR3 comprises 13 residues. Trimming pared 6 bases from V and 8 bases from J, leaving 13 bases between. CDR3 region: CASRKDRGEKLFF. In DNA, the CDR3 is TGTGCCAGCAGAAAGGACAGAGGGGAAAAACTGTTTTTT.

The V call is TRBV5-4, the J call TRBJ2-1, with 14 nucleotides matching TRBD2. V was pared by 4 bases and J by 7 bases, with 10 bases of the junction left unmatched. CDR3 length equals 17 residues. The germline V gene encodes CDR1 SGHNT and CDR2 YYREEE (reference sequence). The CDR3 nucleotides read TGTGCCAGCAGCCGAGGGACTAGCGGGAGATCGGTTAATGAGCAGTTCTTC. Translating gives CASSRGTSGRSVNEQFF.

The chain combines TRBV30 with TRBJ2-2; 7 positions match TRBD1. CDR3 length: 14 amino acids. V lost 3 bases and J lost 2; bases outside the gene matches: 3. Looked up from germline, CDR1 is GTSNPN and CDR2 is SVGIG (reference sequence). The CDR3 sequence: CAWRTGVNTGELFF. For the CDR3, the DNA is TGTGCCTGGAGAACAGGGGTTAACACCGGGGAGCTGTTTTTT.

V and J are TRBV7-7 and TRBJ2-5, with D uncertain. Per germline, CDR1 SSHAT and CDR2 FNYEAQ (reference sequence). CDR3 size: 13 residues. Deletions cut 1 base from V and 1 base from J, with 4 bases between. The CDR3 protein is CASSLGLQETQYF. For the CDR3, the DNA is TGTGCCAGCAGCTTAGGGCTCCAAGAGACCCAGTACTTC.